Following are 3 T cell receptor beta chains from one sample sequenced in a study of beta chain features in type 1 diabetes. Investigators reverse transcribed all isolated RNA, so they sequenced expressed TCRB transcripts. Using immunoSEQ multiplex PCR, the repertoire was profiled, and TCRdb retains in-frame clones only, with some absent. The table has 300,000 to 350,000 clones, around 9.3% seen once. Their specific antigens are unknown. Findings and caveats of the study: In every one of the four CD4+ subsets, TCRB CDR3s were moderately but significantly shorter in Type 1 diabetes patients.

Sequences were obtained from central memory CD4+ T cells from blood. These receptors were taken from a man between 25 and 39 years old with type 1 diabetes.

The V call is TRBV6-5, the J call TRBJ2-7, with D perhaps matching TRBD1 (5 bases). This CDR3 is built from 14 residues. Germline assignment: CDR1 MNHEY and CDR2 SVGAGI. Trimming removed 5 bases at V and 0 bases at J, with 11 bases between. The CDR3 protein is CASSETELSYEQYF. The CDR3 DNA follows: TGTGCCAGCAGTGAGACAGAACTCTCCTACGAGCAGTACTTC.

This chain connects TRBV20-1 to TRBJ2-1, with no clear D. Germline loops: CDR1 DFQATT, CDR2 SNEGSKA (reference sequence). CDR3 length: 11 residues. V was trimmed by 3 bases and J by 5 bases, leaving 5 bases between them. In DNA, the CDR3 is TGCAGTGCTAGTGGTGACAATGAGCAGTTCTTC. Translation: CSASGDNEQFF.

The V call is TRBV18, the J call TRBJ2-5; no reliable D call. V lost 1 base to trimming and J lost 3 bases, with 12 bases between them. This CDR3 comprises 15 residues. In germline, CDR1 is KGHSH, CDR2 LQKENI. The DNA for the CDR3 is TGTGCCAGCTCACCACGCCCCGGCGTAGAAGAGACCCAGTACTTC. This encodes CASSPRPGVEETQYF.